This T cell receptor (beta chain) was sequenced for a study of spatial heterogeneity in lung cancer. MiXCR, run by TCRdb on the 5' RACE reads, gives a single entry per CDR3 protein. The table has some 15,000 distinct CDR3 sequences, 14% seen once. Time point meaning: sample taken at primary tumor resection. Whole RNA, isolated from tumor, nontumor lung or frozen PBMC, was sequenced without prior sorting. This clonotype has a handful of counts. With V trimmed by 3 bases and J by 4 bases, 8 bases remained unmatched. This CDR3 spans 16 amino acids. The germline V gene encodes CDR1 LGHNA and CDR2 YSLEER. The sequenced sample was PBMCs, obtained at surgery. The J gene is TRBJ2-3, the V gene TRBV4-3, with 9 positions matching TRBD2. The sequence came from a male donor with early-stage non-small cell lung cancer. The CDR3 region is CASSQEVSSGADTQYF. CDR3 DNA: TGCGCCAGCAGCCAGGAAGTGTCTAGCGGGGCAGATACGCAGTATTTT.